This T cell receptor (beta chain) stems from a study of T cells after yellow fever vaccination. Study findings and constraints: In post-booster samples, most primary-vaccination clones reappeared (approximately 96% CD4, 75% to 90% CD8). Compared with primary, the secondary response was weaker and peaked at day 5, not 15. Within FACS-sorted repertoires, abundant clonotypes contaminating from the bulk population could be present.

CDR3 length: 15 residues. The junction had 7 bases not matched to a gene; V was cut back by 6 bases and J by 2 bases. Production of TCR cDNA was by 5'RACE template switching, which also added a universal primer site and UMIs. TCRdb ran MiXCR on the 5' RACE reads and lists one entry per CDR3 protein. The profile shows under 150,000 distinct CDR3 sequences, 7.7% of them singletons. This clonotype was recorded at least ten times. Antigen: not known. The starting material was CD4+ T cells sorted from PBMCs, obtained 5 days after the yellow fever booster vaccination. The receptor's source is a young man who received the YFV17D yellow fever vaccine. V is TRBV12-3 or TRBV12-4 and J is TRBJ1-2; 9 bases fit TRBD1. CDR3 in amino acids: CASRAAGTGNYGYTF. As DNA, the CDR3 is TGTGCCAGCAGAGCTGCCGGGACAGGGAACTATGGCTACACCTTC.